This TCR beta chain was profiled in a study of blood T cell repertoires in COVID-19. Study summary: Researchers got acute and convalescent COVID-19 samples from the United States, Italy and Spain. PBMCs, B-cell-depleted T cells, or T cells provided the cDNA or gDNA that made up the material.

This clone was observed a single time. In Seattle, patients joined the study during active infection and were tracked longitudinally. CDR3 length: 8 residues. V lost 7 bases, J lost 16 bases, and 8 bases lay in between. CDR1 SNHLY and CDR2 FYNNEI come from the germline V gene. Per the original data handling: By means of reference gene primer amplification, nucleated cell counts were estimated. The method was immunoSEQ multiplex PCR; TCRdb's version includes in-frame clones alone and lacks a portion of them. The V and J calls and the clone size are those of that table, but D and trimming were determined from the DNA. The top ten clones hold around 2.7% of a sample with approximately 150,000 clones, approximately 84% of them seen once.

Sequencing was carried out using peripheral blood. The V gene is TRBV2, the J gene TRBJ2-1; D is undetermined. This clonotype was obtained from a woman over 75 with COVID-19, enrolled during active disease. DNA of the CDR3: TGTGCCAGCAACCTAAACTTCTTC. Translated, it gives CASNLNFF.